The 7 T cell receptor beta chains below all came from one sample that was sequenced in a study of blood T cell repertoires in COVID-19. Measured with immunoSEQ multiplex PCR; TCRdb has only the in-frame clones, and not every one. Of 28,000 or so clones in the sample, 80% to 95% were seen once. Sequenced: peripheral blood. Receptors were obtained from a human donor in a cohort sampled during active COVID-19.

The CDR3 region has the DNA TGTGCCAGTTTCTTTTATGGCTACACCTTC. This encodes CASFFYGYTF. This chain connects TRBV19 to TRBJ1-2; no firm D call. The CDR3 length is 10 residues. From germline, CDR1 is LNHDA and CDR2 SQIVND (reference sequence). V was trimmed by 8 bases and J by 5 bases, leaving 6 bases between them.

V is TRBV7-9 and J is TRBJ1-3; D gene unclear. The CDR3 length is 14 residues. Trimming shortened V by 5 bases and J by 0 bases, and 8 bases separated the two germline ends. Germline lookup yields CDR1 SEHNR and CDR2 FQNEAQ (reference sequence). The DNA for the CDR3 is TGTGCCAGCAGCCCCTTGAGCTCTGGAAACACCATATATTTT. Amino acid sequence: CASSPLSSGNTIYF.

The chain recombines TRBV6-5 with TRBJ1-2, with 10 nucleotides matching TRBD1. V lost 2 bases to trimming and J lost 7 bases; unmatched junction nucleotides: 4. The CDR3 has 14 amino acids. Germline V gene data show CDR1 as MNHEY and CDR2 as SVGAGI. As DNA, the CDR3 is TGTGCCAGCAGTTACGACAGGGGGCTTGGTGGCTACACCTTC. Translated: CASSYDRGLGGYTF.

The gene calls are TRBV29-1 and TRBJ2-6, with D perhaps matching TRBD1 (6 bases). The CDR3 runs to 14 residues. V was cut by 7 bases and J by 2 bases, with 12 bases left in between. Per germline, CDR1 SQVTM and CDR2 ANQGSEA. CDR3 amino acids: CSAVGQPGANVLTF. Written as DNA, the CDR3 is TGCAGCGCCGTCGGACAGCCTGGGGCCAACGTCCTGACTTTC.

CDR3 loop: CASSHPPGQYNSPLHF. As DNA, the CDR3 is TGTGCCAGCAGTCACCCCCCGGGACAGTATAATTCACCCCTCCACTTT. This chain joins TRBV6-6 and TRBJ1-6; TRBD1 matches 7 bases. With 5 bases clipped from V and 4 bases from J, the junction kept 8 bases outside the gene matches. Germline V CDR1 and CDR2: MNHNY, SVGAGI (reference sequence). The CDR3 length is 16 residues.

The chain carries TRBV6-6 and TRBJ1-1; D is possibly TRBD1 (6 bases). Between the trimmed V and J ends, which lost 4 bases and 7 bases, there was a span of 10 bases. The CDR3 is made up of 12 amino acids. Germline-derived CDR1 and CDR2 are MNHNY and SVGAGI (reference sequence). CDR3 loop: CASSLDRLEAFF. For the CDR3, the DNA is TGTGCCAGCAGTTTAGACAGGCTTGAAGCTTTCTTT.

The rearrangement uses TRBV18 and TRBJ2-7, with 10 bases lining up with TRBD1. The V gene's germline CDR1 is KGHSH and CDR2 LQKENI. The CDR3 is 14 residues long. V lost 3 bases to trimming and J lost 6 bases; unmatched junction nucleotides: 5. CDR3 amino acids: CASSPGTGEAEQYF. In DNA, the CDR3 is TGTGCCAGCTCACCGGGGACAGGGGAAGCCGAGCAGTACTTC.